The 21 T cell receptor beta chains reported below all come from one sample, sequenced in a study of response to subunit inactivated influenza vaccine. TCRdb re-called the RT-PCR reads through MiXCR, storing one row per CDR3 protein. The table lists roughly 700,000 distinct CDR3 sequences, approximately 15% of them singletons, with 6.5% to 8.5% in the top ten. Specimen: PBMCs from blood, collected around two weeks before vaccination. Receptor source: a man aged 45-65 years who received an inactivated influenza vaccine.

This clonotype has a handful of counts. J is TRBJ2-2 and V is TRBV15; D not resolved. Germline V gives CDR1 LNHNV, CDR2 YYDKDF (reference sequence). CDR3 size: 13 residues. V was clipped by 4 bases and J by 4 bases, with 7 bases between them. CDR3 region: CATSTRTTGELFF. The CDR3 bases are TGTGCCACCAGCACGAGAACCACCGGGGAGCTGTTTTTT.

This clonotype occurred a few times. The chain joins TRBV7-9 to TRBJ2-2, with a possible D match to TRBD1 (6 bases). Trimming took off 7 bases at V and 6 bases at J, with 12 bases between the two ends. The CDR3 has 13 residues. Per germline, CDR1 SEHNR and CDR2 FQNEAQ (reference sequence). CDR3 loop: CASIKGVSGELFF. As DNA, the CDR3 is TGTGCCAGCATAAAGGGGGTCTCCGGGGAGCTGTTTTTT.

This chain connects TRBV6-5 to TRBJ2-7; D is unresolved. Germline V gene sequence: CDR1 MNHEY, CDR2 SVGAGI. This CDR3 has 11 amino acids. V was pared by 7 bases and J by 3 bases, with 7 bases between. The CDR3 sequence: CASTQDYEQYF. The CDR3 region has the DNA TGTGCCAGCACCCAAGACTACGAGCAGTACTTC.

This clonotype came up a few times. The chain is built from TRBV7-9 and TRBJ2-5; 7 bases match TRBD2. CDR1 is SEHNR, CDR2 FQNEAQ, per germline (reference sequence). CDR3 size: 16 residues. J lost 5 bases, V lost 5 bases, and 14 bases had no gene match. The CDR3 protein is CASSPHSGGSSETQYF. The CDR3 bases are TGTGCCAGCAGCCCTCATTCGGGAGGCTCTTCGGAGACCCAGTACTTC.

This chain links TRBV20-1 with TRBJ1-3; D unclear. Germline V CDR1 and CDR2: DFQATT, SNEGSKA (reference sequence). The CDR3 totals 15 residues. The V end lost 0 bases, the J end lost 0 bases, and 9 bases lay between the germline ends. CDR3 coding DNA: TGCAGTGCTAGAGATGCAGGCCGCTCTGGAAACACCATATATTTT. It translates to CSARDAGRSGNTIYF.

This clonotype has just a few counts. This chain connects TRBV7-6 to TRBJ2-2; 9 nucleotides line up with TRBD2. CDR1 and CDR2 (germline): SGHVS, FNYEAQ. The V gene end was trimmed by 4 bases and the J gene end by 4 bases; junction bases not matched to a gene: 10. CDR3 length: 17 residues. CDR3 region: CASSSIAGVRSTGELFF. The CDR3 nucleotides read TGTGCCAGCAGCTCTATAGCGGGAGTTAGGAGCACCGGGGAGCTGTTTTTT.

This clonotype was observed a handful of times. The CDR3 DNA reads TGCAGCGTTGAAGTGGGAGCCGGGGCCAACGTCCTGACTTTC. This encodes CSVEVGAGANVLTF. V and J are TRBV29-1 and TRBJ2-6, with D possibly matching TRBD2 (5 bases). The CDR3 runs 14 residues. Germline V CDR1 and CDR2: SQVTM, ANQGSEA. The V and J ends lost 1 base and 4 bases respectively, with 8 bases between them.

This clonotype appeared a single time. V and J are TRBV20-1 and TRBJ2-5; 12 bases match TRBD2. V shed 6 bases and J 2 bases; nucleotides not matched to a gene: 7. Germline V gives CDR1 DFQATT, CDR2 SNEGSKA (reference sequence). The CDR3 sequence is 15 residues long. The CDR3 spells CSAKGLAGLQETQYF. CDR3 nucleotides: TGCAGTGCAAAAGGACTAGCGGGGCTACAAGAGACCCAGTACTTC.

CDR3 sequence reads: CATSRVPNNEQFF. The CDR3 bases are TGTGCCACCAGCAGAGTACCTAACAATGAGCAGTTCTTC. The chain couples TRBV15 to TRBJ2-1; unclear D gene. The germline V gene has CDR1 LNHNV and CDR2 YYDKDF (reference sequence). V was clipped by 1 base and J by 5 bases, with 6 bases between them. CDR3 length: 13 amino acids.

The chain links TRBV4-3 to TRBJ1-2; no firm D call. The CDR3 runs to 15 residues. Trimming took 1 base from V and 3 from J, leaving 12 bases between them. CDR1 is LGHNA and CDR2 is YSLEER in the germline V gene. In DNA form, the CDR3 reads TGCGCCAGCAGCCAAGGAACGATAGGCCACTATGGCTACACCTTC. Its protein product is CASSQGTIGHYGYTF.

V gene TRBV9 combines with J gene TRBJ2-1, with D tentatively TRBD2 (6 bases). CDR1 and CDR2 (germline): SGDLS, YYNGEE. V gave up 0 bases and J gave up 1 base, with 8 bases separating them. CDR3 size: 15 residues. The CDR3 DNA follows: TGTGCCAGCAGCGTAGCGGCGGGGTCCTACAATGAGCAGTTCTTC. Translation gives CASSVAAGSYNEQFF.

This clonotype was observed a few times. The chain combines TRBV9 with TRBJ1-5; no clear D. The CDR3 is made up of 14 amino acids. Germline lookup yields CDR1 SGDLS and CDR2 YYNGEE. Deletions cut 0 bases from V and 4 bases from J, with 8 bases between. The CDR3 DNA sequence: TGTGCCAGCAGCGTAGGTCCTGGTAATCAGCCCCAGCATTTT. This codes for CASSVGPGNQPQHF.

This clonotype was detected only a few times. The genes are TRBV3-1 and TRBJ1-1; 7 positions agree with TRBD1. The CDR3 loop spans 13 amino acids. Trimming at V came to 4 bases and at J to 8 bases, leaving 7 bases not matched to a gene. The germline CDR1 and CDR2 sequences are LGHDT and YNNKEL (reference sequence). CDR3 coding DNA: TGTGCCAGCAGCCTTGCCCAGGGACAGGAAGCTTTCTTT. Protein product: CASSLAQGQEAFF.

The genes are TRBV6-1 and TRBJ1-5; D may be TRBD1 (6 bases). Germline V gene data show CDR1 as MNHNS and CDR2 as SASEGT. Trimming stripped 4 bases from V and 12 bases from J, with 28 bases between. The CDR3 has 17 amino acids. The CDR3 sequence: CASSGRGSGAITEGQHF. Here the CDR3 DNA reads TGTGCCAGCAGTGGGAGGGGTTCGGGGGCGATAACCGAAGGCCAGCATTTT.

This clonotype was seen repeatedly, ten times or more. This sequence joins TRBV27 and TRBJ2-7, with D tentatively TRBD1 (7 bases). The CDR3 sequence is 13 residues long. V lost 6 bases and J lost 6, with 15 bases in between. Germline lookup yields CDR1 MNHEY and CDR2 SMNVEV (reference sequence). Here the CDR3 reads CASRLSGGLEQYF. CDR3 DNA sequence: TGTGCCAGCAGACTTTCAGGGGGGCTCGAGCAGTACTTC.

The chain joins TRBV29-1 to TRBJ1-2; D is unclear. Germline V gene data show CDR1 as SQVTM and CDR2 as ANQGSEA. This CDR3 is 13 amino acids long. V lost 2 bases to trimming and J lost 0 bases, with 7 bases between them. CDR3 DNA: TGCAGCGTTGAACACCTAGCTAACTATGGCTACACCTTC. It specifies CSVEHLANYGYTF. Full variable domain (missing parts from reference TRBV29-1 and TRBJ1-2): SAVISQKPSRDICQRGTSLTIQCQVDSQVTMMFWYRQQPGQSLTLIATANQGSEATYESGFVIDKFPISRPNLTFSTLTVSNMSPEDSSIYLCSVEHLANYGYTFGSGTRLTVV.

The chain links TRBV6-2 or TRBV6-3 to TRBJ2-3, with 7 bases lining up with TRBD1. The CDR3 is 14 residues long. Per the germline V gene, CDR1 is MNHEY and CDR2 is SVGEGT. Losses at the gene ends were 5 bases for V and 5 bases for J; bases not matched to a gene: 7. The CDR3, as DNA: TGTGCCAGCAGTCGTCAGGGGGTCGGAGATACGCAGTATTTT. It yields the protein CASSRQGVGDTQYF.

This clonotype showed up just a few times. The chain has TRBV7-9 and TRBJ2-5; no clear D gene. This CDR3 has 13 residues. Between the trimmed V and J ends, which lost 3 bases and 5 bases, there was a span of 10 bases. The germline gives CDR1 SEHNR, CDR2 FQNEAQ (reference sequence). As DNA, the CDR3 is TGTGCCAGCAGCTTGGTTTTCGGGGAGACCCAGTACTTC. Protein sequence: CASSLVFGETQYF.

V is TRBV20-1 and J is TRBJ1-3, with 10 bases matching TRBD1. The junction had 10 bases not matched to a gene; V was cut back by 7 bases and J by 7 bases. CDR1 and CDR2 from the germline V gene are DFQATT and SNEGSKA (reference sequence). The CDR3 length is 14 residues. CDR3 in DNA: TGCAGTGTTTTTGCAACGGGACAGGGGAACACCATATATTTT. Its translation is CSVFATGQGNTIYF.

The V and J genes are TRBV3-1 and TRBJ1-1; D may be TRBD1 (5 bases). The CDR3 sequence is 13 residues long. Germline CDR1 and CDR2: LGHDT and YNNKEL (reference sequence). Trimming left V 3 bases short and J 6 bases short, with 11 bases between. CDR3 region: CASSHLRQSEAFF. The DNA for the CDR3 is TGTGCCAGCAGCCACCTACGACAGTCTGAAGCTTTCTTT. Full variable domain (missing parts from reference TRBV3-1 and TRBJ1-1): DTAVSQTPKYLVTQMGNDKSIKCEQNLGHDTMYWYKQDSKKFLKIMFSYNNKELIINETVPNRFSPKSPDKAHLNLHINSLELGDSAVYFCASSHLRQSEAFFGQGTRLTVV.

This clonotype has a handful of counts. The V gene is TRBV18, the J gene TRBJ1-2; D might be TRBD1 (5 bases). This CDR3 contains 17 residues. CDR1 and CDR2 from the germline V gene are KGHSH and LQKENI. V lost 3 bases to trimming and J lost 1 base, with 18 bases between them. The CDR3 coding sequence is TGTGCCAGCTCACCCCCAGTGCGGACACCTGATAACTATGGCTACACCTTC. Its protein product is CASSPPVRTPDNYGYTF.